The 3 T cell receptor beta chains in this list originate from one sample, sequenced in a study of breast tumors, draining lymph nodes, adjacent tissues. From the multiplex PCR reads, TCRdb called clonotypes with MiXCR, one entry per CDR3 protein. The table shows hundreds of thousands of distinct CDR3 sequences, with approximately 30% occurring only once. Samples came from axillary lymph nodes draining the breast cancer. What was sequenced was axillary lymph node tissue. The receptors derive from a female donor with breast cancer. Some clones in this sample may be carry-over from other donors' samples.

This clonotype was found many times. The chain carries TRBV4-3 and TRBJ1-5; D not resolved. Trimming removed 1 base at V and 1 base at J, with 8 bases between. The CDR3 loop spans 15 amino acids. CDR1 LGHNA and CDR2 YSLEER come from the germline V gene. CDR3 protein: CASSQARQSNQPQHF. The CDR3 DNA reads as TGCGCCAGCAGCCAAGCCCGGCAGAGCAATCAGCCCCAGCATTTT.

Remarks on this clonotype: Since a much larger clone is just one base distant, this may be a read error. The V gene is TRBV6-1, the J gene TRBJ2-5; TRBD1 might be the D (6 bases). This CDR3 contains 15 residues. The V gene's germline CDR1 is MNHNS and CDR2 SASEGT. V shed 5 bases and J shed 0 bases, with 13 bases lying between them. CDR3 nucleotide sequence: TGTGCCAGCAGTCCTGTCTGGGACAACCAAGAGACCCAGTACTTC. Encoded protein: CASSPVWDNQETQYF.

This clonotype came up many times. The chain carries TRBV25-1 and TRBJ2-5; a weak D match, TRBD2 (6 bases). In germline, CDR1 is MGHDK, CDR2 SYGVNS. The V gene lost 4 bases and the J gene lost 8 bases, with 17 bases spanning the gap. The CDR3 consists of 14 residues. CDR3 in amino acids: CASSAVGSGRTQYF. The CDR3 DNA is TGTGCCAGCAGTGCCGTCGGTAGCGGAAGAACCCAGTACTTC.